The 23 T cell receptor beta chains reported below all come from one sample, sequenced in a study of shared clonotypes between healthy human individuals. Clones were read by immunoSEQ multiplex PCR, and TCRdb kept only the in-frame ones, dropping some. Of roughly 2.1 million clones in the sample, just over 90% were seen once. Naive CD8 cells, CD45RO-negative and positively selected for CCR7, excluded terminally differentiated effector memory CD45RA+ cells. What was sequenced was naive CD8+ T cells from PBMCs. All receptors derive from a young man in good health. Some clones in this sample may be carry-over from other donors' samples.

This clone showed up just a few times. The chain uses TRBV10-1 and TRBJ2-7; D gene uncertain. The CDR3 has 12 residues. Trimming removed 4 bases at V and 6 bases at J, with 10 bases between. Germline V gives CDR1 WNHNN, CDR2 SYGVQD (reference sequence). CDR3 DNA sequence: TGCGCCAGCAGTGCAGGAAAGGGCGAGCAGTACTTC. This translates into CASSAGKGEQYF.

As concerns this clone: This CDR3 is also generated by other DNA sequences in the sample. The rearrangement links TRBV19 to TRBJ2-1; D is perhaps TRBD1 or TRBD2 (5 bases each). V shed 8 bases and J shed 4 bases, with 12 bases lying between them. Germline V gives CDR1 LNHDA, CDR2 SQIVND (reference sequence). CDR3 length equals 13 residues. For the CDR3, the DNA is TGTGCCAGTCGCAGGGACCTTTACAATGAGCAGTTCTTC. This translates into CASRRDLYNEQFF.

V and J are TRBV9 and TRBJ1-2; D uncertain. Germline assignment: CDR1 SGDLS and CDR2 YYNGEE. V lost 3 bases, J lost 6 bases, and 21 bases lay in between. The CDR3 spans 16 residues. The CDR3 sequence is CASSDGGRGFVNGYTF. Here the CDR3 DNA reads TGTGCCAGCAGCGACGGAGGGAGAGGTTTTGTGAATGGCTACACCTTC.

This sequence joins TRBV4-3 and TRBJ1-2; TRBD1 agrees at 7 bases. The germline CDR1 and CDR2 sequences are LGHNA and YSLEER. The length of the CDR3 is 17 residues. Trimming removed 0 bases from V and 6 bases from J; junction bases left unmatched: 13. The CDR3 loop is CASSQEALSGGRNGYTF. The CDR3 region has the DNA TGCGCCAGCAGCCAAGAAGCTCTATCAGGGGGGAGAAATGGCTACACCTTC.

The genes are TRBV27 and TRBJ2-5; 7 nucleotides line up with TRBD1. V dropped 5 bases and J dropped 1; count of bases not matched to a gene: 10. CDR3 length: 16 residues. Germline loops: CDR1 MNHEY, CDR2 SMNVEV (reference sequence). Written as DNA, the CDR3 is TGTGCCAGCAGTATAGGACCCGGGACAGCCCAAGAGACCCAGTACTTC. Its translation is CASSIGPGTAQETQYF.

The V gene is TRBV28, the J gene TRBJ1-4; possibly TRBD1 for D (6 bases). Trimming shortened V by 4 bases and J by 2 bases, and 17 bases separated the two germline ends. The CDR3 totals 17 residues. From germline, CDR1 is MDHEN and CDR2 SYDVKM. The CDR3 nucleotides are TGTGCCAGCAGTTCAGGACAGTTAGGACTTACTAATGAAAAACTGTTTTTT. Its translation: CASSSGQLGLTNEKLFF.

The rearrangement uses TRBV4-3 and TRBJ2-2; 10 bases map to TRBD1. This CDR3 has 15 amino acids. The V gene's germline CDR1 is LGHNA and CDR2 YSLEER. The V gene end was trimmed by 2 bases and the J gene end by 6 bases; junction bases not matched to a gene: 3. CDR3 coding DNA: TGCGCCAGCAGCCAATTCGGGACAGGGGCCGGGGAGCTGTTTTTT. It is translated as CASSQFGTGAGELFF.

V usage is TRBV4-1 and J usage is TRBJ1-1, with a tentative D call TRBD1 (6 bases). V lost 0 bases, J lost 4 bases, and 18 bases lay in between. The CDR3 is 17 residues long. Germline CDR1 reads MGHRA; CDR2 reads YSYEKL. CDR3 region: CASSQDGGTRLGTEAFF. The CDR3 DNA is TGCGCCAGCAGCCAAGATGGGGGGACAAGGCTCGGCACTGAAGCTTTCTTT.

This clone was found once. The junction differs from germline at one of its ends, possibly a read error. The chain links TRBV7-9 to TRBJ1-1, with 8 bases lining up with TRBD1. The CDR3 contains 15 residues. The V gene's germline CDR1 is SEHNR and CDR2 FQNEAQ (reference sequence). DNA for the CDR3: TGTGCCAGCAGCGAGCGGGACAGGTTGAACACTGAAACTTTCTTT. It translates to CASSERDRLNTETFF.

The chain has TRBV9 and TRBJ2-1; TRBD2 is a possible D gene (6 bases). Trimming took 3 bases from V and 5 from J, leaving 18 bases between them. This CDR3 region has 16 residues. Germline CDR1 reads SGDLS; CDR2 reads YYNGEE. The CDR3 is CASSEGRAGPDNEQFF. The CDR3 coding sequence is TGTGCCAGCAGCGAAGGTAGGGCGGGACCAGACAATGAGCAGTTCTTC.

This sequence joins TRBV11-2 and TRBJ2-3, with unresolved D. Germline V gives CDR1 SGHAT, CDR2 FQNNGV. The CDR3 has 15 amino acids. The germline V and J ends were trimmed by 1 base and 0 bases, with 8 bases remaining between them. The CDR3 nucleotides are TGTGCCAGCAGCTTAGGGGTTGACAGCACAGATACGCAGTATTTT. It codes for CASSLGVDSTDTQYF. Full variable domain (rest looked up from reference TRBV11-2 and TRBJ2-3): EAGVAQSPRYKIIEKRQSVAFWCNPISGHATLYWYQQILGQGPKLLIQFQNNGVVDDSQLPKDRFSAERLKGVDSTLKIQPAKLEDSAVYLCASSLGVDSTDTQYFGPGTRLTVL.

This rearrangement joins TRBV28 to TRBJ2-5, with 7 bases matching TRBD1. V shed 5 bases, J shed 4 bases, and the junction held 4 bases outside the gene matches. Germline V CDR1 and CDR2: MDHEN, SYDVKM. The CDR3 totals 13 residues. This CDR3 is CASSTHRGETQYF. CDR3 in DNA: TGTGCCAGCAGTACCCACAGGGGAGAGACCCAGTACTTC.

This chain's CDR3 is CATPQGATGELFF. The CDR3 DNA is TGTGCCACCCCACAGGGGGCCACCGGGGAGCTGTTTTTT. V usage is TRBV15 and J usage is TRBJ2-2, with 9 bases that match TRBD1. The junction had 2 bases not matched to a gene; V was cut back by 8 bases and J by 4 bases. Germline V gene sequence: CDR1 LNHNV, CDR2 YYDKDF (reference sequence). This CDR3 region has 13 residues.

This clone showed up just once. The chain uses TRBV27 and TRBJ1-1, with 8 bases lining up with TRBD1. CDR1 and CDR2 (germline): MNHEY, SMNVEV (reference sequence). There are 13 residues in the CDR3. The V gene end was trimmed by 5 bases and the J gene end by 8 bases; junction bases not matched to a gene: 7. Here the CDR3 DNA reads TGTGCCAGCAGTCCCACGGGACAGGTGGAAGCTTTCTTT. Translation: CASSPTGQVEAFF.

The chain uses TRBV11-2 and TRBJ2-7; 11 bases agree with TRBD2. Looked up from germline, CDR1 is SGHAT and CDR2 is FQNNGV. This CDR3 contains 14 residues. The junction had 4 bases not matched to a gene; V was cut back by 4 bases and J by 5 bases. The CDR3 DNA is TGTGCCAGCAGCTCACTAGCGGGAGTTGACGAGCAGTACTTC. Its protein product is CASSSLAGVDEQYF.

CDR3 DNA: TGTGCCAGCAGTTACTCGAGGGATTCTGAGCAGTTCTTC. Translating gives CASSYSRDSEQFF. The rearrangement uses TRBV6-5 and TRBJ2-1; possibly TRBD2 for D (5 bases). CDR3 length: 13 residues. Germline assignment: CDR1 MNHEY and CDR2 SVGAGI. V gave up 0 bases and J gave up 9 bases, with 9 bases separating them.

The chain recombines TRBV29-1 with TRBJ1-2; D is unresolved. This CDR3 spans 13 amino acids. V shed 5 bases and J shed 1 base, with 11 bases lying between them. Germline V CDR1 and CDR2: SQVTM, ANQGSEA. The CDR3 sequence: CSVPGDLNYGYTF. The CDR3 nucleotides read TGCAGCGTTCCGGGAGACCTTAACTATGGCTACACCTTC.

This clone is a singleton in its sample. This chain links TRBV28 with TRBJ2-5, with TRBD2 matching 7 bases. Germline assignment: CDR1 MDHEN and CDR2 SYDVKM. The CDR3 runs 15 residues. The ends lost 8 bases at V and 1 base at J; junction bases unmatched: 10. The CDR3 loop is CASGPGLLSQETQYF. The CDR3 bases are TGTGCCAGCGGACCGGGACTATTATCCCAAGAGACCCAGTACTTC.

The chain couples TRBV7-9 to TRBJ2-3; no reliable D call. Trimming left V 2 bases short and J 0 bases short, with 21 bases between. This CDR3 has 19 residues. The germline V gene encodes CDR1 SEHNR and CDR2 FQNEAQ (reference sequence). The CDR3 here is CASSLPILALLPSTDTQYF. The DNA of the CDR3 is TGTGCCAGCAGCTTACCCATCCTGGCCCTATTACCAAGCACAGATACGCAGTATTTT.

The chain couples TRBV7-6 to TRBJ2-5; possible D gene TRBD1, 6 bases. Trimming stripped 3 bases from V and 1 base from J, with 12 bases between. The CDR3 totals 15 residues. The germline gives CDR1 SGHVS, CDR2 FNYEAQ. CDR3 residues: CASSFLTGVQETQYF. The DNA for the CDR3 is TGTGCCAGCAGCTTCCTGACAGGAGTCCAAGAGACCCAGTACTTC. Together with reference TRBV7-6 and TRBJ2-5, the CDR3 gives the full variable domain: GAGVSQSPRYKVTKRGQDVALRCDPISGHVSLYWYRQALGQGPEFLTYFNYEAQQDKSGLPNDRFSAERPEGSISTLTIQRTEQRDSAMYRCASSFLTGVQETQYFGPGTRLLVL.

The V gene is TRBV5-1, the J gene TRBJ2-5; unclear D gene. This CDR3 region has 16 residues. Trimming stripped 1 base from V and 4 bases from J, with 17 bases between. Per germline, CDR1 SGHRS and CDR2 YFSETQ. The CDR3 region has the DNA TGCGCCAGCAGCTTGCGCGACACCTTATTAGGAGAGACCCAGTACTTC. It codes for CASSLRDTLLGETQYF.

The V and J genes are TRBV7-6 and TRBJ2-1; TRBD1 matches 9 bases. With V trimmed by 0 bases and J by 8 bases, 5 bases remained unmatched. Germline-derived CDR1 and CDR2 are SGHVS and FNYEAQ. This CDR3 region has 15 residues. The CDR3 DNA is TGTGCCAGCAGCTTAGCAGTACAGGGGGCGTATGAGCAGTTCTTC. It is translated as CASSLAVQGAYEQFF. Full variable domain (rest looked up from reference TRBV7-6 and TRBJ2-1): GAGVSQSPRYKVTKRGQDVALRCDPISGHVSLYWYRQALGQGPEFLTYFNYEAQQDKSGLPNDRFSAERPEGSISTLTIQRTEQRDSAMYRCASSLAVQGAYEQFFGPGTRLTVL.

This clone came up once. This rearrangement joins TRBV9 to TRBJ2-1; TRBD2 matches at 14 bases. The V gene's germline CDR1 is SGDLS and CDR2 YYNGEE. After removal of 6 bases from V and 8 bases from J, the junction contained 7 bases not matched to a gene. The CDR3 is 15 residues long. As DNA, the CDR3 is TGTGCCAGCAACGCGGGACTAGCGGGAGTTGATGAGCAGTTCTTC. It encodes CASNAGLAGVDEQFF.